This T cell receptor beta chain was sequenced during a study of T cell repertoires in cytomegalovirus infection. The overall study: It can be stated that public TCR beta signatures indicated CMV infection as well as a matching HLA type.

The CDR3 extends over 13 amino acids. Germline CDR1 reads MDHEN; CDR2 reads SYDVKM. Trimming cost V 6 bases and J 4 bases; bases outside gene matches: 5. Study-wide results and limits: Cumulative frequency of public TCR beta families picked out carriers of CMV plus the relevant HLA. The ex vivo response was dominated by HLA-C-restricted CMV-specific TCR beta clonotypes.

As to this clonotype: Its antigen is unidentified.

TCRdb re-called the reads with MiXCR, one entry per CDR3 protein. Seen here are approximately 400,000 distinct CDR3 sequences, roughly a third observed once, and the top ten hold around 13%. The TCR sequence derives from a human donor in good health (CMV status not recorded). Some clones in this sample may be carry-over from other donors' samples. The sequenced sample consisted of PBMCs. This chain joins TRBV28 and TRBJ1-1, with TRBD1 identical over 7 bases. The chain's CDR3 is CASREQGSTEAFF. In DNA, the CDR3 is TGTGCCAGCAGGGAACAGGGGAGCACTGAAGCTTTCTTT.